Shown below are 5 T cell receptor beta chains from a single sample sequenced in a study of T cell repertoires in cytomegalovirus infection. Which antigens these TCRs recognize remains unknown. TCRdb re-called the reads through MiXCR, storing one row per CDR3 protein. The sample yields 640,000 or so distinct CDR3 sequences, approximately 33% seen once. The sample consisted of cultured PBMCs, taken from culture after CMV antigen stimulation. The receptor source for this set is a human donor in good health (CMV status not recorded). Some clones in this sample may be carry-over from other donors' samples.

The table lists this clonotype with a few counts. The chain has TRBV12-3 or TRBV12-4 and TRBJ1-5; tentatively, D is TRBD1 (6 bases). CDR3 length: 15 amino acids. Deletions cut 6 bases from V and 5 bases from J, with 17 bases between. The CDR3 DNA is TGTGCCAGCAGCCCCAGGGGTTCTATCCATCAGCCCCAGCATTTT. This encodes CASSPRGSIHQPQHF.

CDR3 DNA: TGTGCCAGTAGTATAGTGGAGGTCCAGCCCCAGCATTTT. Its translation: CASSIVEVQPQHF. The J gene is TRBJ1-5, the V gene TRBV19; D gene uncertain. The CDR3 covers 13 residues. From germline, CDR1 is LNHDA and CDR2 SQIVND (reference sequence). V was shortened by 1 base and J by 7 bases, with 8 bases between the two germline ends.

This chain joins TRBV12-3 or TRBV12-4 and TRBJ2-4; 7 positions match TRBD2. V was clipped by 6 bases and J by 9 bases; unmatched bases: 8. CDR3 length: 13 residues. CDR3: CASRPGSGAIQYF. The CDR3 DNA is TGTGCCAGCAGGCCGGGAAGCGGGGCCATTCAGTACTTC.

This chain joins TRBV7-2 and TRBJ2-3; the D gene is possibly TRBD2 (6 bases). The V gene's germline CDR1 is SGHTA and CDR2 FQGNSA. V was trimmed by 7 bases and J by 1 base, leaving 18 bases between them. This CDR3 is 16 amino acids long. The CDR3 sequence: CASTRSLAQRTDTQYF. In nucleotides, the CDR3 is TGTGCCAGCACCCGATCACTAGCCCAACGCACAGATACGCAGTATTTT.

The chain is built from TRBV6-1 and TRBJ2-2, with 14 bases aligning to TRBD2. V was pared by 11 bases and J by 4 bases, with 3 bases of the junction left unmatched. Germline loops: CDR1 MNHNS, CDR2 SASEGT. The CDR3 is 14 amino acids. Here the CDR3 DNA reads TGTGCCGGGGGACTAGCGGGGGCCACCGGGGAGCTGTTTTTT. It encodes CAGGLAGATGELFF.